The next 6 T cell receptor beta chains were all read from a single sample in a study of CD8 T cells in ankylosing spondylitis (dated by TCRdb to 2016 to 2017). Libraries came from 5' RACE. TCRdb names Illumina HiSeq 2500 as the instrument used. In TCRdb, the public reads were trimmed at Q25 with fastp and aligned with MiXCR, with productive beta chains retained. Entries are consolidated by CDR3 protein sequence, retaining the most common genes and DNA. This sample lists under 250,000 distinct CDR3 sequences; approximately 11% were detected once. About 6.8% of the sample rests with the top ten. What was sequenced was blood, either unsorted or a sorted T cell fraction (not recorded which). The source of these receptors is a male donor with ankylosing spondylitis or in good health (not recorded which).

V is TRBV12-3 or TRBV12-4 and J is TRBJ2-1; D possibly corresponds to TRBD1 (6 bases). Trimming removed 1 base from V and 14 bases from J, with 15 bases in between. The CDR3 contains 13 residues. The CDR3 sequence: CASSLGGWTEEFF. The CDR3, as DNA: TGTGCCAGCAGTTTAGGGGGGTGGACAGAGGAGTTCTTC.

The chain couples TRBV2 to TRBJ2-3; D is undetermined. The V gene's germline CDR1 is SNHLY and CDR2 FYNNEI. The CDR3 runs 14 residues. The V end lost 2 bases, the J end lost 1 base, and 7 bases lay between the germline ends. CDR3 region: CASSESPGTDTQYF. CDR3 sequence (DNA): TGTGCCAGCAGTGAATCGCCAGGCACAGATACGCAGTATTTT.

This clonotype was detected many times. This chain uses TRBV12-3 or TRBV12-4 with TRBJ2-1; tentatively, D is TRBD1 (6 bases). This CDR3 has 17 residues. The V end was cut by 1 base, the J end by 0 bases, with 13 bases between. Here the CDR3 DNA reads TGTGCCAGCAGTTTAGTTAGGGGGTCTAGCTCCTACAATGAGCAGTTCTTC. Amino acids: CASSLVRGSSSYNEQFF.

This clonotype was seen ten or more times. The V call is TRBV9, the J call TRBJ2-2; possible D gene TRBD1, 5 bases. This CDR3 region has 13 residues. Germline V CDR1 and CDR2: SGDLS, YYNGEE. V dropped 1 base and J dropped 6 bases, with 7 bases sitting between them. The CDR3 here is CASSVQGSGELFF. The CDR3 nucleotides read TGTGCCAGCAGCGTACAGGGTTCCGGGGAGCTGTTTTTT.

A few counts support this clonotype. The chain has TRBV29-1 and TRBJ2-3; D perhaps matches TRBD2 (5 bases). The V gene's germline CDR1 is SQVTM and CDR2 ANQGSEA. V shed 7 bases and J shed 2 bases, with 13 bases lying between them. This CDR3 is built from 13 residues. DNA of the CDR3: TGCAGCGCCCGAGGGCAATTCACAGATACGCAGTATTTT. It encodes CSARGQFTDTQYF.

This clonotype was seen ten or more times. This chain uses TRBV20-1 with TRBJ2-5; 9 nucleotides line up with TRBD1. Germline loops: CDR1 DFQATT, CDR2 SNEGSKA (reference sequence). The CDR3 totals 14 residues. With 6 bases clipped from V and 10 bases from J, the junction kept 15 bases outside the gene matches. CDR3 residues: CSATGTGSVHDQYF. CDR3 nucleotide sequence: TGCAGTGCGACGGGGACAGGGAGCGTACATGACCAGTACTTC.